This T cell receptor beta chain was retrieved from a study of T-cell reconstitution after alpha-beta-depleted transplantation in children. The library targeted TCRbeta and was prepared with unique molecular identifiers. TCRdb re-derived calls from the PCR reads in MiXCR, one entry per CDR3 protein. The sample carries hundreds of thousands of distinct CDR3 sequences, 13% recorded once. Remarks on this clonotype: Its antigen is unknown.

CDR1 is DFQATT and CDR2 is SNEGSKA in the germline V gene (reference sequence). V was cut by 2 bases and J by 3 bases, with 8 bases left in between. CDR3 length: 12 amino acids. The study's findings and limits: Fresh T-cell production supplied most of the T-cell counts and diversity seen one year after transplant. Surviving recipient T cells and intrathymic progenitors accounted for some patients' high TCRbeta diversity at day 60.

Sequences were derived from PBMCs, mostly from graft donor cells, sampled 360 days after TCRalphabeta/CD19-depleted stem cell transplant. The clonotype was recovered from a male patient under 18 who had a stem cell transplant for acute myeloid leukemia, so the T cells may come from the graft donor. The chain carries TRBV20-1 and TRBJ2-7; D remains unclear. CDR3: CSARRAGYEQYF. For the CDR3, the DNA is TGCAGTGCTAGAAGGGCAGGCTACGAGCAGTACTTC.